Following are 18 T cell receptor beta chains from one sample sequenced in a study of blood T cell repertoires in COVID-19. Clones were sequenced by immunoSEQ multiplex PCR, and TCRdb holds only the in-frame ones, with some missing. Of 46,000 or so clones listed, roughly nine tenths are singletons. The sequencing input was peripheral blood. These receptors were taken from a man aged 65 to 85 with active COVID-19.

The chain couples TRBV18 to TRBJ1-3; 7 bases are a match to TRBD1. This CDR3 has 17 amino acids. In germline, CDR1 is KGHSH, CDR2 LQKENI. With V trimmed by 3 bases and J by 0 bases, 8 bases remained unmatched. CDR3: CASSPTGQEYSGNTIYF. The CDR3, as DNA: TGTGCCAGCTCACCGACTGGACAGGAATACTCTGGAAACACCATATATTTT.

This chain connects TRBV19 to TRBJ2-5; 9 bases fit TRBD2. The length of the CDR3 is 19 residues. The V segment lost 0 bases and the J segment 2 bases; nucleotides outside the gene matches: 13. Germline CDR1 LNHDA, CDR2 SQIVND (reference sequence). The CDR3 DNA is TGTGCCAGTAGTATAGATCGTAGCGGGGGAGCCTCGGATCAAGAGACCCAGTACTTC. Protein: CASSIDRSGGASDQETQYF.

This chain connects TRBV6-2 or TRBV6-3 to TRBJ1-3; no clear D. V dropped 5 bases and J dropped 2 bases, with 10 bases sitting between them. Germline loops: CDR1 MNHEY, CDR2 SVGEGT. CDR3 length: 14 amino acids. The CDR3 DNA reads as TGTGCCAGCAGTGGAGGGATGCCTGGAAACACCATATATTTT. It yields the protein CASSGGMPGNTIYF.

The DNA of the CDR3 is TGCGCCAGCAGCTTGGCTAGCGGGCTCGATGAGCAGTTCTTC. Translated: CASSLASGLDEQFF. The chain combines TRBV5-1 with TRBJ2-1; TRBD2 aligns across 8 bases. The ends lost 0 bases at V and 8 bases at J; junction bases unmatched: 4. The CDR3 totals 14 residues. The germline gives CDR1 SGHRS, CDR2 YFSETQ.

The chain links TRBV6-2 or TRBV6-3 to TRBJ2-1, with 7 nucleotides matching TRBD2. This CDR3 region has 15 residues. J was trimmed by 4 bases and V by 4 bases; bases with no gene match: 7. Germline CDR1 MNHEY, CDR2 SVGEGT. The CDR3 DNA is TGTGCCAGCAGTTCTCTAGCGGCCCCTTACAATGAGCAGTTCTTC. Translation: CASSSLAAPYNEQFF.

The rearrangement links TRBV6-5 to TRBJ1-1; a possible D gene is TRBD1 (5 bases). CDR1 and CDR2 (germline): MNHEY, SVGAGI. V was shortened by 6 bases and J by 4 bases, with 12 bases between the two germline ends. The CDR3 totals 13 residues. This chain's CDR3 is CASRPQGGTEAFF. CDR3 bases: TGTGCCAGCAGACCCCAGGGAGGCACTGAAGCTTTCTTT.

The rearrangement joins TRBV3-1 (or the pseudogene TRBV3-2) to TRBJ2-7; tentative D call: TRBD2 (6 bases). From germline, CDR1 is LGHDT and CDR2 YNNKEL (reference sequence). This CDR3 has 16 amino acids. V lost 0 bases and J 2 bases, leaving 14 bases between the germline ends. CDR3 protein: CASSQDWGGIPYEQYF. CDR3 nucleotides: TGTGCCAGCAGCCAAGATTGGGGCGGGATACCCTACGAGCAGTACTTC.

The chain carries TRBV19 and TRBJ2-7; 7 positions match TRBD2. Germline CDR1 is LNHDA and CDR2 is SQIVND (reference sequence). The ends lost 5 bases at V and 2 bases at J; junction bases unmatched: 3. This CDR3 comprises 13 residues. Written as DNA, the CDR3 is TGTGCCAGTAGTCCTAGCGGCCCCTACGAGCAGTACTTC. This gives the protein CASSPSGPYEQYF.

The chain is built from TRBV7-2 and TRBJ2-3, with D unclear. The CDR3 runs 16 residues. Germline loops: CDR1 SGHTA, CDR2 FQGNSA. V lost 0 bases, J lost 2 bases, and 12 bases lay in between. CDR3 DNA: TGTGCCAGCAGCTTAGCGCTAAGCAGGCCCACAGATACGCAGTATTTT. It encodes CASSLALSRPTDTQYF.

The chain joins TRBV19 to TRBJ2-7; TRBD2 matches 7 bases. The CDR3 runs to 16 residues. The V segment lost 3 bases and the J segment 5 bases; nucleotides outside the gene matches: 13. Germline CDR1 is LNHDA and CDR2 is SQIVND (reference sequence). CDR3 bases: TGTGCCAGTAGTATCCAGACTCGCGGGAGTGTCAACGAGCAGTACTTC. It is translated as CASSIQTRGSVNEQYF. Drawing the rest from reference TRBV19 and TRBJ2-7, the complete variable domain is DGGITQSPKYLFRKEGQNVTLSCEQNLNHDAMYWYRQDPGQGLRLIYYSQIVNDFQKGDIAEGYSVSREKKESFPLTVTSAQKNPTAFYLCASSIQTRGSVNEQYFGPGTRLTVT.

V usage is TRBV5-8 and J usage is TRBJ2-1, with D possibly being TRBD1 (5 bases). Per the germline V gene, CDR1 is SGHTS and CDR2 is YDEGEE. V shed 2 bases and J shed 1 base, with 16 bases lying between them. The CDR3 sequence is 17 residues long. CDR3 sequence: CASSFWQGYSSYNEQFF. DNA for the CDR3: TGTGCCAGCAGCTTTTGGCAGGGTTATTCGTCCTACAATGAGCAGTTCTTC.

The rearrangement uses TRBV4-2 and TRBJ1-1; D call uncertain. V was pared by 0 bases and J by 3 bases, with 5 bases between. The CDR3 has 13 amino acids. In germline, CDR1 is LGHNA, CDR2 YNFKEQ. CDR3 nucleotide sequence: TGTGCCAGCAGCCAAGAGGCAGACACTGAAGCTTTCTTT. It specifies CASSQEADTEAFF.

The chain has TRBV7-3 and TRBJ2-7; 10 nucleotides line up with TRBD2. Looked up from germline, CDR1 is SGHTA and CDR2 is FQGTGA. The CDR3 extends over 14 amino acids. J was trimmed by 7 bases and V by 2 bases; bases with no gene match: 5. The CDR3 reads CASSLLAGVGEQYF. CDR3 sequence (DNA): TGTGCCAGCAGCTTACTAGCGGGAGTAGGGGAGCAGTACTTC.

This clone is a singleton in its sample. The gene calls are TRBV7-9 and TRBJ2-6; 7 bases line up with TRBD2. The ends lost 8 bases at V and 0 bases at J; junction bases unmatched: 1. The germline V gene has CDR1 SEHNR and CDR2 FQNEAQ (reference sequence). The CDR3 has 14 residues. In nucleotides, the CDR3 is TGTGCCAGCGGGAGGGCCTCTGGGGCCAACGTCCTGACTTTC. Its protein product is CASGRASGANVLTF. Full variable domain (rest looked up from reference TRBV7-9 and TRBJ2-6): DTGVSQNPRHKITKRGQNVTFRCDPISEHNRLYWYRQTLGQGPEFLTYFQNEAQLEKSRLLSDRFSAERPKGSFSTLEIQRTEQGDSAMYLCASGRASGANVLTFGAGSRLTVL.

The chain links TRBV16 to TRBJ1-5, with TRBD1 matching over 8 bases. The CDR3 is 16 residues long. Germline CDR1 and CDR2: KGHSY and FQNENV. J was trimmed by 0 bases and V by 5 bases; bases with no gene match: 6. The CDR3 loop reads CASSVTGAYSNQPQHF. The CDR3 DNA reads TGTGCCAGCAGCGTGACAGGGGCCTATAGCAATCAGCCCCAGCATTTT. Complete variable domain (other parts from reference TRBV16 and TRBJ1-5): GEEVAQTPKHLVRGEGQKAKLYCAPIKGHSYVFWYQQVLKNEFKFLISFQNENVFDETGMPKERFSAKCLPNSPCSLEIQATKLEDSAVYFCASSVTGAYSNQPQHFGDGTRLSIL.

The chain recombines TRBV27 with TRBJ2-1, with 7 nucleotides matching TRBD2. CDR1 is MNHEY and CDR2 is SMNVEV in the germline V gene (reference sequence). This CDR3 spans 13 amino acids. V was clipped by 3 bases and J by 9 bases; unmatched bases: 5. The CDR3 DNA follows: TGTGCCAGCAGTTTTGTGGGGGGGGGTGAGCAGTTCTTC. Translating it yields CASSFVGGGEQFF.

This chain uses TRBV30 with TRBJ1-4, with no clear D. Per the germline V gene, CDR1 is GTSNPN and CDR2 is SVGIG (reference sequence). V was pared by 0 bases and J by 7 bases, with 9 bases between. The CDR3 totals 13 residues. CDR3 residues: CAWSVRYGEKLFF. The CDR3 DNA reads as TGTGCCTGGAGTGTCCGCTACGGTGAAAAACTGTTTTTT.

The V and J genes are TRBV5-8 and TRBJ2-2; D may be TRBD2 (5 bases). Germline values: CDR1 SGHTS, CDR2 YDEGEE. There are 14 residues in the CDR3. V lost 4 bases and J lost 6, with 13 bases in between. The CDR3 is CASSRRRGSGELFF. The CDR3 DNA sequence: TGTGCCAGCAGCCGCCGACGGGGTTCCGGGGAGCTGTTTTTT.